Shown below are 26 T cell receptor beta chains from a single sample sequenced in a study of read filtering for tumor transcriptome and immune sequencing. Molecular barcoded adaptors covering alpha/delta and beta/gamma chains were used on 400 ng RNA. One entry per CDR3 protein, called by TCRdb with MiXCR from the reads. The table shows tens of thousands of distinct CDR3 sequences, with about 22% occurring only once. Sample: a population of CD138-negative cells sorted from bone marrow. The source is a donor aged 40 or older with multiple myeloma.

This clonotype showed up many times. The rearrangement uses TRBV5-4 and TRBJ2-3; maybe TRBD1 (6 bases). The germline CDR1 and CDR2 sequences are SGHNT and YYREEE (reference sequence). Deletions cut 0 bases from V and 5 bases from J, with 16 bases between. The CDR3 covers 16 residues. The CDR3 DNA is TGTGCCAGCAGCTTGGGGACAGTCAATCGGGGAGATACGCAGTATTTT. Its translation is CASSLGTVNRGDTQYF. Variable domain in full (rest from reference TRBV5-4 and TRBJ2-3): ETGVTQSPTHLIKTRGQQVTLRCSSQSGHNTVSWYQQALGQGPQFIFQYYREEENGRGNFPPRFSGLQFPNYSSELNVNALELDDSALYLCASSLGTVNRGDTQYFGPGTRLTVL.

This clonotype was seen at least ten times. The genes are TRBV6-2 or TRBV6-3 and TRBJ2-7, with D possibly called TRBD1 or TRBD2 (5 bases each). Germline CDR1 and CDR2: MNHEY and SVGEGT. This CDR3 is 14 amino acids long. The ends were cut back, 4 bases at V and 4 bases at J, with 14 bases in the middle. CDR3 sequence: CASSSLGRGYEQYF. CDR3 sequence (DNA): TGTGCCAGCAGTTCATTGGGACGGGGATACGAGCAGTACTTC.

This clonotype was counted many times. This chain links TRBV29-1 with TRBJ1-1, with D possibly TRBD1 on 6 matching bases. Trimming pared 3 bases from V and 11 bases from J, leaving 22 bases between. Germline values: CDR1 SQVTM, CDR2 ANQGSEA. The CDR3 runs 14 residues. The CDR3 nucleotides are TGCAGCGTTGAGGAGGATGCGGGGGCTCGAGGCGCTTTCTTT. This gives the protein CSVEEDAGARGAFF.

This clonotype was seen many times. In nucleotides, the CDR3 is TGTGCCAGCAGCTTAAGGCAGGGGCCCATGAACACTGAAGCTTTCTTT. Residues: CASSLRQGPMNTEAFF. The chain combines TRBV7-9 with TRBJ1-1, with a possible D match to TRBD1 (6 bases). V lost 2 bases and J lost 0, with 13 bases in between. Germline V gene data show CDR1 as SEHNR and CDR2 as FQNEAQ (reference sequence). The CDR3 covers 16 residues.

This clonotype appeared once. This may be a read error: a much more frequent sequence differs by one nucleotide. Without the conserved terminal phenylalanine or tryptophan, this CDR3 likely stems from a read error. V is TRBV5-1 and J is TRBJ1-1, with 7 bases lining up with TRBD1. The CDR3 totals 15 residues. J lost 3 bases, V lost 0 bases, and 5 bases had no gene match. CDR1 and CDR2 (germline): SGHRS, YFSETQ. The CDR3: CASSLVPGGDTEAFL. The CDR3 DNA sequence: TGCGCCAGCAGCTTGGTTCCAGGGGGAGACACTGAAGCTTTCCTT.

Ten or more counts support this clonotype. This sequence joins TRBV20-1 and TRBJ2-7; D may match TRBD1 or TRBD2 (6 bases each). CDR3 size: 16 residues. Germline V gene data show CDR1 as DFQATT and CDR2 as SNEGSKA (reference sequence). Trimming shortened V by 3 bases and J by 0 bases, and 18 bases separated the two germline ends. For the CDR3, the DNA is TGCAGTGCTAGCGATAAAAGTAGGGGGGTCTCCTACGAGCAGTACTTC. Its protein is CSASDKSRGVSYEQYF.

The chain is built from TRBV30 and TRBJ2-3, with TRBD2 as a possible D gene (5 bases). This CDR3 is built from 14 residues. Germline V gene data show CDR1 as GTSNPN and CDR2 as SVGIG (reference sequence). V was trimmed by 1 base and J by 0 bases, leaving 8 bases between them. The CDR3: CAWSDLASTDTQYF. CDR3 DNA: TGTGCCTGGAGTGATCTAGCTAGCACAGATACGCAGTATTTT. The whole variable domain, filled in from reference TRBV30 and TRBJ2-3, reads SQTIHQWPATLVQPVGSPLSLECTVEGTSNPNLYWYRQAAGRGLQLLFYSVGIGQISSEVPQNLSASRPQDRQFILSSKKLLLSDSGFYLCAWSDLASTDTQYFGPGTRLTVL.

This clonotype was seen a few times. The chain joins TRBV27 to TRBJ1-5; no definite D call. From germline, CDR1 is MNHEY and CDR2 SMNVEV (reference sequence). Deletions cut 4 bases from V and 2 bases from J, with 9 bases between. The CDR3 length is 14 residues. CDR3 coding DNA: TGTGCCAGCAGTTATAAGCTCGGCAATCAGCCCCAGCATTTT. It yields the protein CASSYKLGNQPQHF.

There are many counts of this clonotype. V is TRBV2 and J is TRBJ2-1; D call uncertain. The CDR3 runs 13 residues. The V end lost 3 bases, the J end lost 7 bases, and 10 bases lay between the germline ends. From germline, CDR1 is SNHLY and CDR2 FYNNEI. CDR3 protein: CASSELEWNEQFF. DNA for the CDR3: TGTGCCAGCAGTGAGCTAGAATGGAATGAGCAGTTCTTC.

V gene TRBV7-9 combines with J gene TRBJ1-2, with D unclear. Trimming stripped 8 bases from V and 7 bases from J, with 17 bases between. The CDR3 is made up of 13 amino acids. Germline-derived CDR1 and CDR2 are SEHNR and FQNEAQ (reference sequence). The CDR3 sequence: CASGSSTERGYTF. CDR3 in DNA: TGTGCCAGCGGCTCATCCACAGAGCGTGGCTACACCTTC.

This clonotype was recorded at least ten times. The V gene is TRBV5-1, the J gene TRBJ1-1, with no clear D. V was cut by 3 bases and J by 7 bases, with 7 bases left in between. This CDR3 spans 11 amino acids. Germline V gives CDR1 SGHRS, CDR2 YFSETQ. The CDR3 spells CASSSDGEAFF. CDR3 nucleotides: TGCGCCAGCAGCTCGGACGGTGAAGCTTTCTTT.

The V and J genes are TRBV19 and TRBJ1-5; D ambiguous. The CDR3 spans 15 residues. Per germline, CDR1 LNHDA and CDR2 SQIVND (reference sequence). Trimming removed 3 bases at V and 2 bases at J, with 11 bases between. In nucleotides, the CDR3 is TGTGCCAGTAGTATGGGGTCCTTCGGCAATCAGCCCCAGCATTTT. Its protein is CASSMGSFGNQPQHF.

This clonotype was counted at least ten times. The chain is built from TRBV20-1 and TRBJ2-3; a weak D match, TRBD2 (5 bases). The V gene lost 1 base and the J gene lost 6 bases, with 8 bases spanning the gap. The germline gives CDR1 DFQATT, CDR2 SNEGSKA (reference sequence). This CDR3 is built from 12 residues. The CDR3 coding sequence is TGCAGTGCTAGAGCGGGCGGGGATACGCAGTATTTT. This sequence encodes CSARAGGDTQYF.

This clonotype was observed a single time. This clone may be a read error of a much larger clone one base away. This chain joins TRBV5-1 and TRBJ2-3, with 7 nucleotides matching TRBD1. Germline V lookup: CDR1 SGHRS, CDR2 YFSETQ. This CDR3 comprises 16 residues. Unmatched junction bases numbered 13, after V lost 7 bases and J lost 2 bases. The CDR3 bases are TGCGCCAGCTGCATCACCGGGACAGCACACACAGATACGCAGTATTTT. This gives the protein CASCITGTAHTDTQYF.

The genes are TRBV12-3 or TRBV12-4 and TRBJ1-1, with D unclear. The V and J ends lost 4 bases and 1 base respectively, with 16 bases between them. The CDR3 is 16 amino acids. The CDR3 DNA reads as TGTGCCAGCAGTTCCAGAAGGAAGACCGAGAACACTGAAGCTTTCTTT. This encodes CASSSRRKTENTEAFF.

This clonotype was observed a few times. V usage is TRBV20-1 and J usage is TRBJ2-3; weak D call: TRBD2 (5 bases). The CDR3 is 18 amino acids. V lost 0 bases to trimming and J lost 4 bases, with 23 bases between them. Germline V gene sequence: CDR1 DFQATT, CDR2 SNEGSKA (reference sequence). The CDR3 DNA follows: TGCAGTGCTAGAGATTCGAGCGGACTGAGGATGTTGTCAGATACGCAGTATTTT. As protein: CSARDSSGLRMLSDTQYF.

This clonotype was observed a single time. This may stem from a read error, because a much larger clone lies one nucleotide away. The CDR3 loop reads CASTVLRVTDTQCF. CDR3 coding DNA: TGTGCCAGCACTGTACTACGGGTCACAGATACGCAGTGTTTT. The chain has TRBV2 and TRBJ2-3; D call uncertain. The V gene's germline CDR1 is SNHLY and CDR2 FYNNEI. The CDR3 runs 14 residues.

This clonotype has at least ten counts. CDR3 protein: CASSQTGAGANVLTF. CDR3 DNA sequence: TGTGCCAGCAGCCAAACGGGGGCTGGGGCCAACGTCCTGACTTTC. The genes are TRBV3-1 and TRBJ2-6, with D tentatively TRBD2 (6 bases). The germline V gene encodes CDR1 LGHDT and CDR2 YNNKEL (reference sequence). The CDR3 is 15 residues long. V was trimmed by 2 bases and J by 2 bases, leaving 7 bases between them.

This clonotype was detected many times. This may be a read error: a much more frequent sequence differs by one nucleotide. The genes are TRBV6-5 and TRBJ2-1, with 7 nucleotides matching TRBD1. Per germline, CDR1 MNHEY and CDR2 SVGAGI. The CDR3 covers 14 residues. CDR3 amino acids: CVSSSGTAYNEQFF. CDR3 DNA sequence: TGTGTCAGCAGTTCAGGGACAGCATACAATGAGCAGTTCTTC.

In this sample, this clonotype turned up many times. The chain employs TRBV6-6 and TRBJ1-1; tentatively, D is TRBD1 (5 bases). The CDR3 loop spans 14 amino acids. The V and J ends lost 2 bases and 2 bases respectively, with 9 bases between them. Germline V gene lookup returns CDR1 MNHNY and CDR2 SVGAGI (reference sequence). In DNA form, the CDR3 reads TGTGCCAGCAGTTACGTAGACAGCAACACTGAAGCTTTCTTT. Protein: CASSYVDSNTEAFF.

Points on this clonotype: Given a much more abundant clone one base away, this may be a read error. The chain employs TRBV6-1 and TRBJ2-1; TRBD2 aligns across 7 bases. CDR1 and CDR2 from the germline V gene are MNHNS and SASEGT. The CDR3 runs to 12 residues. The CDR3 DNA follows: TGTGCCGGCAGTGAACTAGCGCGGACTCCCCACTTC. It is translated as CAGSELARTPHF.

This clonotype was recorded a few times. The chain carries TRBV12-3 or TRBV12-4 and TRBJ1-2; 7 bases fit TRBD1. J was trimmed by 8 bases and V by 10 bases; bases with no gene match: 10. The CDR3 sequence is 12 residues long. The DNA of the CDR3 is TGTGCCAAACAGGGGCCCCACGAAGGCTACACCTTC. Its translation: CAKQGPHEGYTF.

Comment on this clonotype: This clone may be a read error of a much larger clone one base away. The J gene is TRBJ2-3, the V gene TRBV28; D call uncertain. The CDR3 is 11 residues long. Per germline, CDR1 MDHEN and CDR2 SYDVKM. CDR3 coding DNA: TGTGCCAGTGGTTGGCCAGATACGCAGGATTTT. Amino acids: CASGWPDTQDF.

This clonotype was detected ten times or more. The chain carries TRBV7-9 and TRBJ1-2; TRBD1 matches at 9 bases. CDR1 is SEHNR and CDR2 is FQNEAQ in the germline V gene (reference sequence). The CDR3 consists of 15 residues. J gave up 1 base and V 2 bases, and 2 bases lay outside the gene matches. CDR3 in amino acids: CASSLMGQGNYGYTF. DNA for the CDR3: TGTGCCAGCAGCTTAATGGGACAGGGTAACTATGGCTACACCTTC.

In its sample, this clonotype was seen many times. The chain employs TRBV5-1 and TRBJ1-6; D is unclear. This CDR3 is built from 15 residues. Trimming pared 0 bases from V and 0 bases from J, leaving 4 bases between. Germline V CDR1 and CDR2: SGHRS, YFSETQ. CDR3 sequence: CASSLEGSYNSPLHF. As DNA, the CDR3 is TGCGCCAGCAGCTTGGAGGGCTCCTATAATTCACCCCTCCACTTT.

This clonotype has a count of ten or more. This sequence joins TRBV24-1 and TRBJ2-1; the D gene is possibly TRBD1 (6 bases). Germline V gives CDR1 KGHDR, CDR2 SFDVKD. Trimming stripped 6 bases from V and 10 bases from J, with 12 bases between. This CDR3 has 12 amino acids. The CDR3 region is CATSQGPGEQFF. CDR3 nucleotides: TGTGCCACCAGTCAGGGGCCGGGGGAGCAGTTCTTC.